This is a list of T cell receptor beta chains from one sample in a study of shared clonotypes between healthy human individuals. Profiled with immunoSEQ multiplex PCR; TCRdb holds only in-frame clones, not every one. The sample records about 2,200,000 clones, approximately 94% being singletons. The sample comprised naive CD8+ T cells from PBMCs. The receptors here all came from a man aged 18 to 30 in good health. Some clones in this sample may be carry-over from other donors' samples. Both conserved end residues are part of each CDR3. Each record gives: clone size, J gene, D gene, V gene, CDR3 protein, CDR3 DNA. D genes are given only for firm matches. Some rows mark clone size as missing; the rest say once, few, many or name a class of expanded clone.

size: .
J: TRBJ2-2
D: .
V: TRBV5-6
CDR3: CASSLIQVRTGELFF
DNA: TGTGCCAGCAGCTTAATACAAGTTCGCACCGGGGAGCTGTTTTTT

size: .
J: TRBJ2-7
D: TRBD1
V: TRBV27
CDR3: CASSLGTGDEQYF
DNA: TGTGCCAGCAGTTTAGGGACAGGGGACGAGCAGTACTTC

size: .
J: TRBJ2-7
D: TRBD2
V: TRBV9
CDR3: CASSPTSGRGGTYEQYF
DNA: TGTGCCAGCAGCCCTACTAGCGGGAGAGGGGGAACCTACGAGCAGTACTTC

size: .
J: TRBJ1-2
D: .
V: TRBV29-1
CDR3: CSVSGIDGGYTF
DNA: TGCAGCGTTTCAGGGATTGATGGTGGCTACACCTTC

size: .
J: TRBJ1-2
D: .
V: TRBV6-5
CDR3: CASTLGGGAGGYTF
DNA: TGTGCCAGCACCCTAGGGGGAGGGGCGGGTGGCTACACCTTC

size: once
J: TRBJ2-1
D: TRBD2
V: TRBV19
CDR3: CASRVAGAGNEQFF
DNA: TGTGCCAGTAGGGTAGCGGGAGCGGGCAATGAGCAGTTCTTC

size: once
J: TRBJ2-2
D: .
V: TRBV27
CDR3: CASSSSRARRGTGELFF
DNA: TGTGCCAGCAGTTCCTCGCGCGCTCGGAGGGGCACCGGGGAGCTGTTTTTT

size: .
J: TRBJ2-5
D: TRBD2
V: TRBV9
CDR3: CASSAGGETQYF
DNA: TGTGCCAGCAGCGCGGGAGGGGAGACCCAGTACTTC

size: .
J: TRBJ2-7
D: .
V: TRBV5-1
CDR3: CASSLGDYEQYF
DNA: TGCGCCAGCAGCTTGGGAGATTACGAGCAGTACTTC

size: .
J: TRBJ2-1
D: .
V: TRBV7-9
CDR3: CASSLDLGGMQFF
DNA: TGTGCCAGCAGCTTAGATTTAGGCGGAATGCAGTTCTTC

size: .
J: TRBJ1-1
D: .
V: TRBV5-4
CDR3: CASSAGDTEAFF
DNA: TGTGCCAGCAGCGCAGGGGATACTGAAGCTTTCTTT

size: .
J: TRBJ2-2
D: .
V: TRBV19
CDR3: CASSPGVNTGELFF
DNA: TGTGCCAGTAGTCCCGGGGTTAACACCGGGGAGCTGTTTTTT

size: .
J: TRBJ1-1
D: .
V: TRBV6-5
CDR3: CASSYSNLLNTEAFF
DNA: TGTGCCAGCAGTTACTCTAATTTACTGAACACTGAAGCTTTCTTT

size: .
J: TRBJ2-2
D: .
V: TRBV9
CDR3: CASSGVEIGGKVWTGELFF
DNA: TGTGCCAGCAGCGGAGTCGAAATTGGGGGGAAGGTTTGGACCGGGGAGCTGTTTTTT

size: .
J: TRBJ2-3
D: TRBD1
V: TRBV11-1
CDR3: CASSHGTASTDTQYF
DNA: TGTGCCAGCAGCCACGGGACAGCCAGCACAGATACGCAGTATTTT

size: .
J: TRBJ2-2
D: TRBD2
V: TRBV9
CDR3: CASSDTLAEINTGELFF
DNA: TGTGCCAGCAGCGATACACTAGCGGAGATCAACACCGGGGAGCTGTTTTTT

size: .
J: TRBJ2-7
D: TRBD2
V: TRBV4-1
CDR3: CASSQSPLAGVPTYEQYF
DNA: TGCGCCAGCAGCCAAAGCCCCCTAGCGGGAGTACCTACCTACGAGCAGTACTTC

size: .
J: TRBJ2-5
D: TRBD2
V: TRBV7-3
CDR3: CASSPTGAGGAWGETQYF
DNA: TGTGCCAGCAGCCCCACGGGAGCGGGAGGCGCTTGGGGAGAGACCCAGTACTTC

size: .
J: TRBJ2-7
D: .
V: TRBV11-1
CDR3: CASSRNHGNEQYF
DNA: TGTGCCAGCAGCCGTAACCACGGGAACGAGCAGTACTTC

size: .
J: TRBJ2-7
D: .
V: TRBV5-6
CDR3: CASSLVGIEQYF
DNA: TGTGCCAGCAGCTTGGTGGGGATCGAGCAGTACTTC

size: .
J: TRBJ2-2
D: TRBD1
V: TRBV7-9
CDR3: CASSPGQGKTGELFF
DNA: TGTGCCAGCAGTCCTGGACAGGGGAAGACCGGGGAGCTGTTTTTT

size: once
J: TRBJ1-5
D: .
V: TRBV19
CDR3: CASSTTAGAFPYSNQPQHF
DNA: TGTGCCAGTAGTACCACCGCAGGGGCCTTCCCTTATAGCAATCAGCCCCAGCATTTT

size: .
J: TRBJ2-1
D: .
V: TRBV7-9
CDR3: CASSLIGDAYNEQFF
DNA: TGTGCCAGCAGCTTGATCGGAGATGCCTACAATGAGCAGTTCTTC

size: .
J: TRBJ2-5
D: .
V: TRBV27
CDR3: CASSEGGGETQYF
DNA: TGTGCCAGCAGCGAGGGAGGAGGAGAGACCCAGTACTTC

size: .
J: TRBJ2-1
D: .
V: TRBV4-3
CDR3: CASSQDGRLYNEQFF
DNA: TGCGCCAGCAGCCAAGATGGCAGGCTCTACAATGAGCAGTTCTTC

size: .
J: TRBJ2-3
D: TRBD2
V: TRBV7-9
CDR3: CAAWREGTDTQYF
DNA: TGTGCCGCGTGGCGGGAGGGCACAGATACGCAGTATTTT

size: .
J: TRBJ1-1
D: .
V: TRBV15
CDR3: CATSRENQGTEAFF
DNA: TGTGCCACCAGCAGAGAAAATCAGGGCACTGAAGCTTTCTTT

size: .
J: TRBJ2-1
D: .
V: TRBV5-1
CDR3: CASSLRPGAFINEQFF
DNA: TGCGCCAGCAGCTTGAGACCAGGGGCTTTCATCAATGAGCAGTTCTTC

size: .
J: TRBJ1-2
D: .
V: TRBV6-6
CDR3: CASSYSKQDYGYTF
DNA: TGTGCCAGCAGTTACTCGAAACAGGACTATGGCTACACCTTC

size: .
J: TRBJ1-2
D: .
V: TRBV7-9
CDR3: CASSPTGYYGYTF
DNA: TGTGCCAGCAGCCCAACAGGGTACTATGGCTACACCTTC

size: .
J: TRBJ2-7
D: TRBD1
V: TRBV4-1
CDR3: CASSPRRQGDNEQYF
DNA: TGCGCCAGCAGCCCTAGAAGACAGGGGGACAACGAGCAGTACTTC

size: .
J: TRBJ2-7
D: .
V: TRBV28
CDR3: CASSLVRELLSEQYF
DNA: TGTGCCAGCAGTTTAGTACGGGAGTTGTTGTCCGAGCAGTACTTC

size: .
J: TRBJ2-7
D: .
V: TRBV5-1
CDR3: CASRTAGTYEQYF
DNA: TGCGCCAGCAGAACAGCGGGCACCTACGAGCAGTACTTC

size: .
J: TRBJ2-5
D: .
V: TRBV11-3
CDR3: CASSRSQEPPGRKETQYF
DNA: TGTGCCAGCAGCCGCTCCCAGGAACCGCCGGGTCGGAAAGAGACCCAGTACTTC

size: few
J: TRBJ1-1
D: .
V: TRBV25-1
CDR3: CASSDGKAFF
DNA: TGTGCCAGCAGTGATGGTAAAGCTTTCTTT

size: .
J: TRBJ2-2
D: .
V: TRBV19
CDR3: CASSIGPSIAGELFF
DNA: TGTGCCAGTAGTATCGGTCCCAGCATCGCCGGGGAGCTGTTTTTT

size: few
J: TRBJ2-2
D: .
V: TRBV15
CDR3: CATSRDRGAGELFF
DNA: TGTGCCACCAGCAGAGATAGGGGGGCCGGGGAGCTGTTTTTT

size: .
J: TRBJ1-5
D: TRBD1
V: TRBV27
CDR3: CASSLRTGNQPQHF
DNA: TGTGCCAGCAGTTTACGGACAGGGAACCAGCCCCAGCATTTT

size: .
J: TRBJ2-1
D: .
V: TRBV28
CDR3: CASSLREAAMYPQQFF
DNA: TGTGCCAGCAGTTTAAGGGAGGCGGCAATGTATCCTCAGCAGTTCTTC

size: once
J: TRBJ2-3
D: .
V: TRBV7-6
CDR3: CASSLLALSTDTQYF
DNA: TGTGCCAGCAGCTTGTTGGCCCTGAGCACAGATACGCAGTATTTT

size: few
J: TRBJ1-1
D: .
V: TRBV9
CDR3: CASSSSRSPTEAFF
DNA: TGTGCCAGCAGCTCGAGTAGATCGCCCACTGAAGCTTTCTTT

size: .
J: TRBJ2-1
D: .
V: TRBV6-6
CDR3: CASSSSDEQFF
DNA: TGTGCCAGCAGTTCAAGTGATGAGCAGTTCTTC